This entry features one T cell receptor beta chain sequence. Its antigen is unidentified. The source of the sample is a study of cytomegalovirus exposure and HLA in healthy donors. Turning to the study itself: Approximately 190 million T cells yielded over 90 million unique TCR beta sequences in earlier analysis. Study results and limitations: Diagnosis of cytomegalovirus status made by the classifier reportedly showed high specificity and sensitivity. There were several of the most significant clusters that appeared linked to common viral pathogens in a later analysis. It was likely that a cluster of highly shared sequence variants was a sequencing artifact.

The PCR had 60 Vbeta and 13 Jbeta primers. Repertoires were generated with immunoSEQ multiplex PCR, while TCRdb's copy carries only in-frame clones and drops some. The sample contains fewer than 200,000 clones, over 60% of which appear only once. Germline CDR1 SGHVS, CDR2 FQNEAQ. V lost 1 base and J lost 9, with 19 bases in between. The CDR3 totals 16 residues. The source is a girl aged 5-17 years in good health and CMV-seronegative. The chain combines TRBV7-8 with TRBJ2-1; TRBD2 is a possible D gene (5 bases). The sample comprised PBMCs. The chain's CDR3 is CASSLVSLALRIEQFF. CDR3 bases: TGTGCCAGCAGCTTAGTTAGTCTAGCATTGAGGATTGAGCAGTTCTTC.